This T cell receptor (beta chain) was retrieved from a study of T-cell reconstitution after alpha-beta-depleted transplantation in children. Unique molecular identifiers were used in preparing the TCRbeta library. TCRdb called the PCR reads again in MiXCR, with one record for every CDR3 protein. The sample shows approximately 350,000 distinct CDR3 sequences, under 13% of them seen only once. This clonotype was detected only a few times. CDR1 is MGHRA and CDR2 is YSYEKL in the germline V gene. Trimming stripped 0 bases from V and 3 bases from J, with 12 bases between. The CDR3 spans 15 residues. The J gene is TRBJ2-7, the V gene TRBV4-1; D is unresolved. The specimen comprised PBMCs from the stem cell graft donor, sampled from the stem cell graft. The receptor's source is a human donor who donated a stem cell graft to a child with acute lymphoblastic leukemia. The CDR3: CASSQDEARRYEQYF. The DNA of the CDR3 is TGCGCCAGCAGCCAAGATGAAGCTAGGCGCTACGAGCAGTACTTC.